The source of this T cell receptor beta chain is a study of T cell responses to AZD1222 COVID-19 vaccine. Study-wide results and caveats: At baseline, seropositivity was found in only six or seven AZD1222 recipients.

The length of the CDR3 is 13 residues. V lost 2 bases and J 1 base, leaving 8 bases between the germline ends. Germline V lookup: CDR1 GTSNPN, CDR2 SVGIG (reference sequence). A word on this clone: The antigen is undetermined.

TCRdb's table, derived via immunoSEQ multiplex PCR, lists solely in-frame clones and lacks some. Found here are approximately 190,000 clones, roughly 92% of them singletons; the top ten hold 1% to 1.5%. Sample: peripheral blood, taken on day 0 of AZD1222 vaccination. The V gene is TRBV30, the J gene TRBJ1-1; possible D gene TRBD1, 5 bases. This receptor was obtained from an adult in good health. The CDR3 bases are TGTGCCTGGAGTACAGGACCGAACACTGAAGCTTTCTTT. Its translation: CAWSTGPNTEAFF.